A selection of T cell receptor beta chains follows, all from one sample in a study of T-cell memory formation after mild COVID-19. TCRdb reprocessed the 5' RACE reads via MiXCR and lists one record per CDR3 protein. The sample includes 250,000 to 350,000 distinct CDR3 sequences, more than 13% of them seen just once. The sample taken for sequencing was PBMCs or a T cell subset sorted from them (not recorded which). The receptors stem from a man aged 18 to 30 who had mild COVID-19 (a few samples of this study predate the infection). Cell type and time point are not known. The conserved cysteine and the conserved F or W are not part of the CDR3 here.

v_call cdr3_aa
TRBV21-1 ASSHSGASYEQY
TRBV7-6 ASSLVAREPDGELF
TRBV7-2 ASSTRTGAGTDTQY
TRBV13 ASRLPGQLTTNYGYT
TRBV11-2 ASSLDFWGGVPETQY
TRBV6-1 ASSEALQAYGYT
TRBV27 ASRTSGGSQQF
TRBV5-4 ASSLAGRGDEKLF
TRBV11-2 ASSGLTGENTEAF
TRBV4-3 ASSQDRSSVQPQH
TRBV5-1 ASSLDMDSRGADTQY
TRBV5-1 ASSRGENEQY
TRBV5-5 ASRRQISGANVLT
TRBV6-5 ASRPTGYSNQPQH
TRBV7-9 ASSSVTGLAKNIQY
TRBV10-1 ASSTQLNTEAF
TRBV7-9 ASSLVGTETQY
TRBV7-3 ASSPFAGVYNEQF
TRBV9 ASSKGGGPEAF
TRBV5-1 ASSLDPLSNTGELF
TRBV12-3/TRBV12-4 ASSTTGAQETQY
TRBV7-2 ASSWVNNQPQH
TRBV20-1 SARGGAPSIGYT
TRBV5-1 ASGTPNTGELF
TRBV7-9 ASSLGALADEQF
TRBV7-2 ASSFNPSGPSSYNSPLH
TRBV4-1 ASSQFLSGGAYNEQF
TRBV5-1 ASTGDTDLEQY
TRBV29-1 SVAQGSIQY
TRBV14 ASSQGGAQY
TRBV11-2 ASSFLLGPHNEQF
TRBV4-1 ASSLAPGREVDTQY
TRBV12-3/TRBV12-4 ASTLGDRRYGYT
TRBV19 ASSMTGGSYEQY
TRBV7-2 ASGFTDTQY
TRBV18 ASSGRSQETQY